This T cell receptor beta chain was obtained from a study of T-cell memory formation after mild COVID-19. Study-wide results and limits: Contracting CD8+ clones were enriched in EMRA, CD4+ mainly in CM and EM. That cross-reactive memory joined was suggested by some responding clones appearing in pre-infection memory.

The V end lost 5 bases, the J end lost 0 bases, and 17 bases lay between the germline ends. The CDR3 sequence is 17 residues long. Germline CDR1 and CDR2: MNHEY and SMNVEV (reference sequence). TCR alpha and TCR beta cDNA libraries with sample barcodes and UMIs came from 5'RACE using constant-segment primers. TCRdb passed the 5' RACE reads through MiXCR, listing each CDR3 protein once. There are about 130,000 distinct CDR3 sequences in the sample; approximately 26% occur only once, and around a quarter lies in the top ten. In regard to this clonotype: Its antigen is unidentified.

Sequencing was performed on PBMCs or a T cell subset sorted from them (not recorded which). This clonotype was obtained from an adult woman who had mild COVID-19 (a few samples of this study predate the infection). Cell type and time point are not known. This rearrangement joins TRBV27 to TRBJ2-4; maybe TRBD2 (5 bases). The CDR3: CASSPVPTTKAKNIQYF. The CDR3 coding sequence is TGTGCCAGCAGTCCCGTCCCGACTACTAAAGCCAAAAACATTCAGTACTTC.